This T cell receptor (beta chain) was profiled in a study of beta chain features in type 1 diabetes. Study outcomes and limitations: Shortening of TCRB CDR3s, moderate but significant, appeared in all four CD4+ subsets of Type 1 diabetes patients.

Germline V lookup: CDR1 SQVTM, CDR2 ANQGSEA. V lost 7 bases and J lost 1, with 13 bases in between. CDR3 length: 13 residues. As every portion of the isolated RNA was reverse transcribed, the sequencing read expressed TCRB transcripts. TCRdb's table, derived via immunoSEQ multiplex PCR, lists solely in-frame clones and lacks some. The table includes roughly 150,000 clones, 63% detected once. Sorting gave populations that all exceeded 98% purity. A remark on this clone: Its antigen is currently unknown.

The sequenced sample consisted of naive CD4+ T cells from blood. The chain carries TRBV29-1 and TRBJ1-1; D gene uncertain. This receptor was identified in a man aged 30 to 39 with type 1 diabetes. The CDR3 region has the DNA TGCAGCGGGACGGGAGCGGCGAACACTGAAGCTTTCTTT. Translation gives CSGTGAANTEAFF.